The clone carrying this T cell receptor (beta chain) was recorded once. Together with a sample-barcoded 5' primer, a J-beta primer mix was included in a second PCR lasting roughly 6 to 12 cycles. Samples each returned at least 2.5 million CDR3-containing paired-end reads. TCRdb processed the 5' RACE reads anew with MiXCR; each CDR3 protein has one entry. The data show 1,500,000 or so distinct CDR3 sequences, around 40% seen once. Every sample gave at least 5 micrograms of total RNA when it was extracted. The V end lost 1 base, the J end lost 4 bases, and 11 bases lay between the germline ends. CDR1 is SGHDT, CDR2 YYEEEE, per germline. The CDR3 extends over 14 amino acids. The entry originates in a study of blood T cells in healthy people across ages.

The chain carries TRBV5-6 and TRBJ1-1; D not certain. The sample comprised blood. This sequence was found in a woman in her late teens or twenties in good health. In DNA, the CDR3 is TGTGCCAGCAGCTTGATTTCCTCGCCCACTGAAGCTTTCTTT. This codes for CASSLISSPTEAFF. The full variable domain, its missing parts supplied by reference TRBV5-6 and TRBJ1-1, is DAGVTQSPTHLIKTRGQQVTLRCSPKSGHDTVSWYQQALGQGPQFIFQYYEEEERQRGNFPDRFSGHQFPNYSSELNVNALLLGDSALYLCASSLISSPTEAFFGQGTRLTVV.